Following are 9 T cell receptor beta chains from one sample sequenced in a study of T cell responses to AZD1222 COVID-19 vaccine. Only in-frame clones appear in the TCRdb table, and some are missing; sequencing was by immunoSEQ multiplex PCR. In the table there are fewer than 90,000 clones, 88% of which are singletons. The material sequenced was peripheral blood, taken 28 days after the second AZD1222 dose. Receptors were obtained from an adult who received the AZD1222 COVID-19 vaccine.

V gene TRBV13 combines with J gene TRBJ2-1; D uncertain. The CDR3 extends over 13 amino acids. CDR1 is PRHDT and CDR2 is FYEKMQ in the germline V gene (reference sequence). Trimming left V 2 bases short and J 3 bases short, with 5 bases between. CDR3 region: CASSLKNYNEQFF. CDR3 nucleotides: TGTGCCAGCAGCTTAAAAAACTACAATGAGCAGTTCTTC.

The chain combines TRBV6-1 with TRBJ1-1, with no clear D. CDR1 is MNHNS and CDR2 is SASEGT in the germline V gene. The CDR3 has 14 residues. Trimming removed 0 bases at V and 7 bases at J, with 12 bases between. CDR3 residues: CASSEASSRVEAFF. The CDR3, as DNA: TGTGCCAGCAGTGAAGCGAGTTCGAGAGTTGAAGCTTTCTTT.

The gene calls are TRBV9 and TRBJ2-1, with unresolved D. The V end lost 0 bases, the J end lost 9 bases, and 7 bases lay between the germline ends. Germline V lookup: CDR1 SGDLS, CDR2 YYNGEE. CDR3 length: 12 amino acids. The CDR3 loop reads CASSVDGVEQFF. CDR3 nucleotide sequence: TGTGCCAGCAGCGTAGATGGCGTTGAGCAGTTCTTC.

This chain joins TRBV19 and TRBJ2-4, with a possible D match to TRBD1 (6 bases). Germline V gene data show CDR1 as LNHDA and CDR2 as SQIVND (reference sequence). The CDR3 is made up of 15 amino acids. V gave up 6 bases and J gave up 5 bases, with 17 bases separating them. The CDR3 DNA reads as TGTGCCAGTAGGCGACTGGGAGAGGGGGAAAACATTCAGTACTTC. This codes for CASRRLGEGENIQYF. Complete variable domain (other parts from reference TRBV19 and TRBJ2-4): DGGITQSPKYLFRKEGQNVTLSCEQNLNHDAMYWYRQDPGQGLRLIYYSQIVNDFQKGDIAEGYSVSREKKESFPLTVTSAQKNPTAFYLCASRRLGEGENIQYFGAGTRLSVL.

The chain joins TRBV9 to TRBJ2-3; 10 nucleotides agree with TRBD2. CDR1 SGDLS and CDR2 YYNGEE come from the germline V gene. The CDR3 length is 14 residues. The V and J ends lost 2 bases and 9 bases, in that order; junction bases with no gene match: 6. The CDR3 nucleotides are TGTGCCAGCAGCGTGAGCCAGCGGGAGGGCACGCAGTATTTT. It translates to CASSVSQREGTQYF.

The rearrangement links TRBV6-5 to TRBJ1-2, with 7 bases that match TRBD1. V lost 6 bases to trimming and J lost 7 bases; unmatched junction nucleotides: 8. CDR1 and CDR2 (germline): MNHEY, SVGAGI. The CDR3 spans 13 residues. In nucleotides, the CDR3 is TGTGCCAGCAGGCTAACAGGGGCCCCTGGCTACACCTTC. Translation gives CASRLTGAPGYTF.

The chain joins TRBV2 to TRBJ2-3, with 9 bases identical to TRBD2. The CDR3 extends over 14 amino acids. J lost 5 bases, V lost 4 bases, and 4 bases had no gene match. Germline lookup yields CDR1 SNHLY and CDR2 FYNNEI. CDR3 sequence (DNA): TGTGCCAGCAGTGTTGCGGGAGGGTTAGATACGCAGTATTTT. This sequence encodes CASSVAGGLDTQYF.

The CDR3 DNA is TGTGCCAGCAGCTTAGTTTCTGGGCCCAGGGGGACCAAAAACATTCAGTACTTC. Protein sequence: CASSLVSGPRGTKNIQYF. The gene calls are TRBV7-2 and TRBJ2-4, with TRBD1 matching over 7 bases. The germline V gene has CDR1 SGHTA and CDR2 FQGNSA. The V segment lost 1 base and the J segment 2 bases; nucleotides outside the gene matches: 11. The CDR3 consists of 18 residues. Full variable domain (remainder filled in from reference TRBV7-2 and TRBJ2-4): GAGVSQSPSNKVTEKGKDVELRCDPISGHTALYWYRQSLGQGLEFLIYFQGNSAPDKSGLPSDRFSAERTGGSVSTLTIQRTQQEDSAVYLCASSLVSGPRGTKNIQYFGAGTRLSVL.

V and J are TRBV6-2 or TRBV6-3 and TRBJ2-3, with D possibly being TRBD1 (5 bases). CDR3 length equals 13 residues. The V gene's germline CDR1 is MNHEY and CDR2 SVGEGT. Trimming pared 4 bases from V and 7 bases from J, leaving 12 bases between. The CDR3 coding sequence is TGTGCCAGCAGTTTTCAACAGGAAAATACGCAGTATTTT. It codes for CASSFQQENTQYF.